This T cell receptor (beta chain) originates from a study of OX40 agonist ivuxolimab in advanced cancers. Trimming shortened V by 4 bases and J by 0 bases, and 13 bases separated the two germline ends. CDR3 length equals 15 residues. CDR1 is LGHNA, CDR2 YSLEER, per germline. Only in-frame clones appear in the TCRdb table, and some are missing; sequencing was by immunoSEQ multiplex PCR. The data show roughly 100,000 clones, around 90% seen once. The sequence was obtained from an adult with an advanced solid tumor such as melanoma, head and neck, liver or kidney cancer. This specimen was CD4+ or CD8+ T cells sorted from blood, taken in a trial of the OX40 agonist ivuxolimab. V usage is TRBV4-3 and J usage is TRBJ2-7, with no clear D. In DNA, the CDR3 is TGCGCCAGCAGCCGAGACGCGGTCTCCTCCTACGAGCAGTACTTC. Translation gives CASSRDAVSSYEQYF.